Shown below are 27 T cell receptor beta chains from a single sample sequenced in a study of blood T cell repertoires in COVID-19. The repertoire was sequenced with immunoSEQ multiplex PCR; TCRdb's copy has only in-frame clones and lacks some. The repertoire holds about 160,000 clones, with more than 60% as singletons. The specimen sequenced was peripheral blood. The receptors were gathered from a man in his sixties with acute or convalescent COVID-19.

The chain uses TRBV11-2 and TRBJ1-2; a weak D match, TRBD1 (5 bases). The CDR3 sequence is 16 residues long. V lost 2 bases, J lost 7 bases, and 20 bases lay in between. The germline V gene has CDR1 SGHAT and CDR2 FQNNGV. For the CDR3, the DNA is TGTGCCAGCAGCTTAACCGGGGGAAAACCCAACCCTGGCTACACCTTC. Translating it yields CASSLTGGKPNPGYTF.

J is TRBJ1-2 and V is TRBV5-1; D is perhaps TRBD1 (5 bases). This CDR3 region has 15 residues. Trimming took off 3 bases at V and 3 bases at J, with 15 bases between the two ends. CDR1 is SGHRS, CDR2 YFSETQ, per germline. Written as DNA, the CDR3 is TGCGCCAGCAGCTACGGACGTCAAGGGGACTATGGCTACACCTTC. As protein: CASSYGRQGDYGYTF.

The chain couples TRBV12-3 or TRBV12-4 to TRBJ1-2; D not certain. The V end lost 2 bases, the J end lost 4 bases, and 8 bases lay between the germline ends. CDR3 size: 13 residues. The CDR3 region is CASSLFRRYGYTF. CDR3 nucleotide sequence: TGTGCCAGCAGTTTATTTCGTCGCTATGGCTACACCTTC.

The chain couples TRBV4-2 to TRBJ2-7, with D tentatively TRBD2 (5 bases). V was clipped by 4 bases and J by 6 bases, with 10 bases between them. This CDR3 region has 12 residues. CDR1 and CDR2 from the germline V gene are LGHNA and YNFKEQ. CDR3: CASSRPRGEQYF. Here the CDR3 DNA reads TGTGCCAGCAGCCGCCCTCGGGGCGAGCAGTACTTC.

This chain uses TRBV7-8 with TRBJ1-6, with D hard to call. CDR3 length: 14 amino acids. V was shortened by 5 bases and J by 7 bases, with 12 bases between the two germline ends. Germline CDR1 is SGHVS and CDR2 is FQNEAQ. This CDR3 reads CASSAGVVNSPLHF. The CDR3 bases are TGTGCCAGCAGCGCCGGAGTGGTCAATTCACCCCTCCACTTT.

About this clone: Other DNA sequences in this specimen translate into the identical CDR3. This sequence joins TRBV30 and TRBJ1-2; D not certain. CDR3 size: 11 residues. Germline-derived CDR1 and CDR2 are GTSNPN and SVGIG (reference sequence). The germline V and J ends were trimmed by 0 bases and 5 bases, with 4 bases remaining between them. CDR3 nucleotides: TGTGCCTGGAGTGTACGGTATGGCTACACCTTC. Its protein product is CAWSVRYGYTF. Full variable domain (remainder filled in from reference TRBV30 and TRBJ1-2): SQTIHQWPATLVQPVGSPLSLECTVEGTSNPNLYWYRQAAGRGLQLLFYSVGIGQISSEVPQNLSASRPQDRQFILSSKKLLLSDSGFYLCAWSVRYGYTFGSGTRLTVV.

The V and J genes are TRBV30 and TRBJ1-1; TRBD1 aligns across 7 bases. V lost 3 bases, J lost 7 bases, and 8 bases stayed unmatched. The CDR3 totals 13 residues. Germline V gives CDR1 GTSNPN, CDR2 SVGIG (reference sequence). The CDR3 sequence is CAWRPPAGGEAFF. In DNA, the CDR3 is TGTGCCTGGAGGCCCCCCGCAGGGGGTGAAGCTTTCTTT.

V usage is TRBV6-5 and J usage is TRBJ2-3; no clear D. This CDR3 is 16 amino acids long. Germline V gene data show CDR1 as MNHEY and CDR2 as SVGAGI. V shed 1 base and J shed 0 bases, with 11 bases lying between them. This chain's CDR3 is CASSYFAPTSTDTQYF. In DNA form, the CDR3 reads TGTGCCAGCAGTTACTTTGCACCCACTAGCACAGATACGCAGTATTTT.

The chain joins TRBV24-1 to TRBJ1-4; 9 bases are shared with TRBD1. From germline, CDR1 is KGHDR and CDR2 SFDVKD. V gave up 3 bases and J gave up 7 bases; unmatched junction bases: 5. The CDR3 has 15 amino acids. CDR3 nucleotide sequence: TGTGCCACCAGTGATGGACAGGGGCGCCTTGAAAAACTGTTTTTT. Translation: CATSDGQGRLEKLFF.

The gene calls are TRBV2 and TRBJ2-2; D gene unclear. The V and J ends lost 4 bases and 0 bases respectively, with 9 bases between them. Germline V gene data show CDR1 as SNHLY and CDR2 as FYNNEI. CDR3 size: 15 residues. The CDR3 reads CASSVPRSNTGELFF. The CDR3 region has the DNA TGTGCCAGCAGTGTACCCAGATCGAACACCGGGGAGCTGTTTTTT.

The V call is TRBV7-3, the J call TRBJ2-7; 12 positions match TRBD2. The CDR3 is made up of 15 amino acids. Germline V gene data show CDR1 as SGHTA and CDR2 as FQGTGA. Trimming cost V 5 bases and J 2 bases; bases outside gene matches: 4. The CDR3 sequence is CASSLGLAGPYEQYF. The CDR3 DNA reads TGTGCCAGCAGCCTCGGACTAGCGGGGCCCTACGAGCAGTACTTC.

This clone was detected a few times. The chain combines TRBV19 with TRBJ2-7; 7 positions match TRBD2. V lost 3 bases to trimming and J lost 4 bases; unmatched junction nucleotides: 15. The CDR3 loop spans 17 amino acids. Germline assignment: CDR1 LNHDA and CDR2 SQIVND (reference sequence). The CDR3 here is CASSIYGGQGLKYEQYF. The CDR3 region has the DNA TGTGCCAGTAGTATTTATGGAGGCCAGGGACTAAAGTACGAGCAGTACTTC.

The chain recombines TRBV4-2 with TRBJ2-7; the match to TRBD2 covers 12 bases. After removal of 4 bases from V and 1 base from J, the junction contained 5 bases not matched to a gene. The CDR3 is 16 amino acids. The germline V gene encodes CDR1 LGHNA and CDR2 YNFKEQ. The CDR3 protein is CASSRELAGGSYEQYF. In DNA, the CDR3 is TGTGCCAGCAGCCGGGAACTAGCGGGGGGTTCCTACGAGCAGTACTTC.

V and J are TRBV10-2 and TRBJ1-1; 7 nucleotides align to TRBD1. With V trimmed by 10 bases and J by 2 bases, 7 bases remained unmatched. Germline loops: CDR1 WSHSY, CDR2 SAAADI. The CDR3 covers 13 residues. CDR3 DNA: TGCGCCACCTATGACAGGGAAAACACTGAAGCTTTCTTT. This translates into CATYDRENTEAFF.

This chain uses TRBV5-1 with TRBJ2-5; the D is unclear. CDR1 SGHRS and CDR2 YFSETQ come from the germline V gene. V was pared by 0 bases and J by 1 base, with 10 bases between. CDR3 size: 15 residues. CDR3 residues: CASSLGDTLQETQYF. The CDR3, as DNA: TGCGCCAGCAGCTTGGGAGACACCCTCCAAGAGACCCAGTACTTC.

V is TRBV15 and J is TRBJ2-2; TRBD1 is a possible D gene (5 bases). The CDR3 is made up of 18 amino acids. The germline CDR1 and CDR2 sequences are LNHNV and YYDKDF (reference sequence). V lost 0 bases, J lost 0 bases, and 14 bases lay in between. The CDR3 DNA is TGTGCCACCAGCAGAGACGTGGACACTTACGCGAACACCGGGGAGCTGTTTTTT. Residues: CATSRDVDTYANTGELFF.

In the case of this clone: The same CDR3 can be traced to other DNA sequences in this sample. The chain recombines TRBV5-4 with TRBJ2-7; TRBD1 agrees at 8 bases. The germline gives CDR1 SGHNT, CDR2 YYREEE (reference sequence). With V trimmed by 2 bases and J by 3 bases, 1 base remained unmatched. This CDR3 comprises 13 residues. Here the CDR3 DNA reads TGTGCCAGCAGCTTAACAGGGGGCTACGAGCAGTACTTC. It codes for CASSLTGGYEQYF.

In DNA, the CDR3 is TGTGCCAGCAGCCAAGTCGAACAGAAGCAGTACTTC. This translates into CASSQVEQKQYF. The chain has TRBV3-1 (or the pseudogene TRBV3-2) and TRBJ2-7; D gene uncertain. The V gene's germline CDR1 is LGHDT and CDR2 YNNKEL (reference sequence). The germline V and J ends were trimmed by 1 base and 8 bases, with 9 bases remaining between them. The CDR3 consists of 12 residues.

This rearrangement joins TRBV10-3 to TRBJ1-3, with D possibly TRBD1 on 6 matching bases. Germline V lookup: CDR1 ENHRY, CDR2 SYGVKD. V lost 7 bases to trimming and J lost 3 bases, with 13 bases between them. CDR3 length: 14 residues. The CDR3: CAIKAAGDGNTIYF. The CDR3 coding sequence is TGTGCCATCAAGGCGGCAGGGGATGGAAACACCATATATTTT.

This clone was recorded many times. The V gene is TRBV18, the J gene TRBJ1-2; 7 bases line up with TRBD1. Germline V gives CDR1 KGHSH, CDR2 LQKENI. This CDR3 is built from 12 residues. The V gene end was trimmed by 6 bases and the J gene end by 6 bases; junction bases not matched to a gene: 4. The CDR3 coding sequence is TGTGCCAGCTCGCCAACAGGGGATGGCTACACCTTC. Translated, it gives CASSPTGDGYTF.

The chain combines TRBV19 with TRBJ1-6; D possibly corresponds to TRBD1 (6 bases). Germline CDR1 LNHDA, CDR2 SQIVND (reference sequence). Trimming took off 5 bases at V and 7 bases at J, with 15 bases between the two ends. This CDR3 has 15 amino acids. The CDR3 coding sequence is TGTGCCAGTAGTTGGGGGGGGGCTTGGAATTCACCCCTCCACTTT. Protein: CASSWGGAWNSPLHF.

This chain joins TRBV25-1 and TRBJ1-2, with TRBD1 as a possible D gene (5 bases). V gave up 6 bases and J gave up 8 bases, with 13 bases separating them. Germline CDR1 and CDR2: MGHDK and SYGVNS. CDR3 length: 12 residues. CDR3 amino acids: CASRAGGGGYTF. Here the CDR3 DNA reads TGTGCCAGCAGAGCCGGGGGAGGAGGCTACACCTTC.

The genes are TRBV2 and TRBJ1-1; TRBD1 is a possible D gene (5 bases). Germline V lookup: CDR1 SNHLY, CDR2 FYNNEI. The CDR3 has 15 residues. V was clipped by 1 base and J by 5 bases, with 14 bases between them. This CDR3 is CASSEESGRNTEAFF. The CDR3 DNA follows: TGTGCCAGCAGTGAAGAATCAGGGAGGAATACTGAAGCTTTCTTT.

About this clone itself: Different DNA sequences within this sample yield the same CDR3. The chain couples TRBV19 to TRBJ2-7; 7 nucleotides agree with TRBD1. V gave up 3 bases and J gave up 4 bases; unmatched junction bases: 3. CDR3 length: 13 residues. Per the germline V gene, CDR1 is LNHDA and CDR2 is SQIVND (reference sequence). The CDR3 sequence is CASSINRGYEQYF. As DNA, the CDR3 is TGTGCCAGTAGTATCAACAGGGGTTACGAGCAGTACTTC.

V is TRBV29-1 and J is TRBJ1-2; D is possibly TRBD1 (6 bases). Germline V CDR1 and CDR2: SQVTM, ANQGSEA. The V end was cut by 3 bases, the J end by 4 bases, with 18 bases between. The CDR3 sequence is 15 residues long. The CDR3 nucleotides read TGCAGCGTTGATCGGGACAAAACGGCGGCCTATGGCTACACCTTC. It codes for CSVDRDKTAAYGYTF.

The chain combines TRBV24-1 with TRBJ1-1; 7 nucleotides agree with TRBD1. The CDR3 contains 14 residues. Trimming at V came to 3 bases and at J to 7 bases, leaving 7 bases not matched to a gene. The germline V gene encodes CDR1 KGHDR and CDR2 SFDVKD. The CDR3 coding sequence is TGTGCCACCAGTGATCCCGGACAGGCCAATGAAGCTTTCTTT. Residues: CATSDPGQANEAFF.

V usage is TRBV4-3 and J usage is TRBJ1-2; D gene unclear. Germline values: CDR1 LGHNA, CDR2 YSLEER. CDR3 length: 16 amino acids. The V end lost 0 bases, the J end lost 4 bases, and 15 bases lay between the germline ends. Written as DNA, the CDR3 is TGCGCCAGCAGCCAAGAAAAATTTTGGGCTCCCTATGGCTACACCTTC. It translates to CASSQEKFWAPYGYTF.